Listed here are 20 T cell receptor beta chains from one sample, sequenced in a study of post-analysis software for immune sequencing data. Unique molecular identifiers were built into the TCR beta cDNA libraries. TCRdb used MiXCR to reprocess the PCR reads, holding one entry per CDR3 protein. The table records hundreds of thousands of distinct CDR3 sequences, approximately 60% of them present only once. Overall study results and limits: With TRBV5-6, TRBV5-1 and TRBV20-1 included, about five TRBV segments were more frequent in patients than in controls.

Antigens for these TCRs are unknown. The specimen sequenced was blood. Receptors originate from a girl aged 2-10 years with multiple sclerosis.

In its sample, this clonotype was seen a few times. The chain has TRBV10-3 and TRBJ1-2, with D possibly TRBD1 on 5 matching bases. The CDR3 has 13 amino acids. Germline V gene sequence: CDR1 ENHRY, CDR2 SYGVKD. V lost 4 bases to trimming and J lost 2 bases, with 8 bases between them. This chain's CDR3 is CAISGGGNYGYTF. The DNA of the CDR3 is TGTGCCATCAGTGGCGGGGGGAACTATGGCTACACCTTC.

The V gene is TRBV12-3 or TRBV12-4, the J gene TRBJ1-5, with D perhaps matching TRBD1 (6 bases). The CDR3 is 12 residues long. Between the trimmed V and J ends, which lost 5 bases and 7 bases, there was a span of 9 bases. The CDR3 DNA follows: TGTGCCAGCAGTAAAGGACAGCAGCCCCAGCATTTT. This gives the protein CASSKGQQPQHF.

Only a few counts were recorded for this clonotype. This chain connects TRBV3-1 to TRBJ2-5, with D tentatively TRBD2 (6 bases). Trimming took 5 bases from V and 4 from J, leaving 14 bases between them. The CDR3 is 14 amino acids. Germline CDR1 and CDR2: LGHDT and YNNKEL (reference sequence). Here the CDR3 reads CASSGRDWGETQYF. For the CDR3, the DNA is TGTGCCAGCAGCGGCCGGGACTGGGGAGAGACCCAGTACTTC.

The chain is built from TRBV3-1 and TRBJ2-3, with D possibly called TRBD1 or TRBD2 (6 bases each). Trimming cost V 6 bases and J 0 bases, with 16 bases left between them. Germline CDR1 reads LGHDT; CDR2 reads YNNKEL (reference sequence). The CDR3 covers 16 residues. The CDR3 nucleotides are TGTGCCAGCAGGATCGGGGGCTCCGCTAGCACAGATACGCAGTATTTT. This translates into CASRIGGSASTDTQYF.

The genes are TRBV20-1 and TRBJ2-1; D tentatively reads TRBD1 or TRBD2 (7 bases each). V was pared by 5 bases and J by 0 bases, with 17 bases between. Germline CDR1 reads DFQATT; CDR2 reads SNEGSKA (reference sequence). The CDR3 spans 16 residues. CDR3 DNA sequence: TGCAGTGCTGACCAAGCGGGACAGAGCTCCTACAATGAGCAGTTCTTC. Translation: CSADQAGQSSYNEQFF.

The chain combines TRBV12-3 or TRBV12-4 with TRBJ1-1, with D hard to call. V lost 6 bases and J lost 3, with 11 bases in between. The CDR3 is made up of 13 amino acids. The CDR3 loop is CASSPLGDTEAFF. In DNA, the CDR3 is TGTGCCAGCAGCCCACTTGGAGACACTGAAGCTTTCTTT.

The chain recombines TRBV2 with TRBJ2-7, with 9 bases fitting TRBD2. Germline lookup yields CDR1 SNHLY and CDR2 FYNNEI. This CDR3 spans 16 amino acids. Trimming removed 1 base from V and 0 bases from J; junction bases left unmatched: 4. The CDR3 loop is CASSEGSSGNSYEQYF. As DNA, the CDR3 is TGTGCCAGCAGTGAAGGATCTAGCGGGAACTCCTACGAGCAGTACTTC. The variable domain in full, with the rest retrieved from reference TRBV2 and TRBJ2-7, is EPEVTQTPSHQVTQMGQEVILRCVPISNHLYFYWYRQILGQKVEFLVSFYNNEISEKSEIFDDQFSVERPDGSNFTLKIRSTKLEDSAMYFCASSEGSSGNSYEQYFGPGTRLTVT.

The rearrangement uses TRBV9 and TRBJ1-3, with no clear D. CDR1 is SGDLS and CDR2 is YYNGEE in the germline V gene. CDR3 size: 12 residues. Trimming took 1 base from V and 2 from J, leaving 1 base between them. The chain's CDR3 is CASSVTGNTIYF. The CDR3 nucleotides are TGTGCCAGCAGCGTAACTGGAAACACCATATATTTT. The whole variable domain, remainder taken from reference TRBV9 and TRBJ1-3, is DSGVTQTPKHLITATGQRVTLRCSPRSGDLSVYWYQQSLDQGLQFLIQYYNGEERAKGNILERFSAQQFPDLHSELNLSSLELGDSALYFCASSVTGNTIYFGEGSWLTVV.

The rearrangement links TRBV29-1 to TRBJ2-7; TRBD2 agrees at 12 bases. The J call is doubtful: the DNA matches TRBJ2-5 better. This CDR3 is built from 15 residues. Germline V gene data show CDR1 as SQVTM and CDR2 as ANQGSEA. The CDR3 region is CSVALLAGGPETQYF. DNA for the CDR3: TGCAGCGTGGCTCTACTAGCGGGGGGCCCAGAGACCCAGTACTTC.

This chain connects TRBV10-2 to TRBJ1-2; 10 positions agree with TRBD1. In germline, CDR1 is WSHSY, CDR2 SAAADI. J gave up 8 bases and V 3 bases, and 9 bases lay outside the gene matches. The CDR3 is made up of 15 amino acids. CDR3 residues: CASSEGPGQGTGYTF. In nucleotides, the CDR3 is TGCGCCAGCAGTGAAGGACCGGGACAGGGGACAGGCTACACCTTC.

The DNA of the CDR3 is TGTGCCACCAGCAGAGTCAGGATTAAAAATGAGCAGTTCTTC. Its protein product is CATSRVRIKNEQFF. The V gene is TRBV15, the J gene TRBJ2-1; D unresolved. The CDR3 has 14 amino acids. The V gene lost 1 base and the J gene lost 7 bases, with 11 bases spanning the gap. Germline lookup yields CDR1 LNHNV and CDR2 YYDKDF (reference sequence).

The chain employs TRBV12-3 or TRBV12-4 and TRBJ1-5; D not certain. The V and J ends lost 1 base and 9 bases respectively, with 7 bases between them. This CDR3 has 12 residues. The DNA of the CDR3 is TGTGCCAGCAGTTTAGGCGGTGGGCCCCAGCATTTT. It codes for CASSLGGGPQHF.

The chain uses TRBV2 and TRBJ2-7; possibly TRBD1 for D (6 bases). The germline V gene encodes CDR1 SNHLY and CDR2 FYNNEI. The CDR3 loop spans 14 amino acids. V lost 1 base to trimming and J lost 6 bases, with 13 bases between them. The chain's CDR3 is CASSEDQTGSEQYF. The CDR3 DNA sequence: TGTGCCAGCAGTGAAGACCAAACAGGGAGCGAGCAGTACTTC.

The chain links TRBV27 to TRBJ2-4, with D possibly matching TRBD2 (5 bases). Germline V gene lookup returns CDR1 MNHEY and CDR2 SMNVEV (reference sequence). V lost 4 bases and J lost 8, with 15 bases in between. The CDR3 is made up of 14 amino acids. The DNA of the CDR3 is TGTGCCAGCAGTTCCCCAGGACTTGGGGACATTCAGTACTTC. Its protein is CASSSPGLGDIQYF.

In its sample, this clonotype was seen a few times. The chain links TRBV20-1 to TRBJ2-7, with D possibly matching TRBD1 (6 bases). In germline, CDR1 is DFQATT, CDR2 SNEGSKA (reference sequence). V dropped 6 bases and J dropped 4 bases, with 10 bases sitting between them. The CDR3 has 11 residues. CDR3 nucleotides: TGCAGTGCGAGAACAGGGTACGAGCAGTACTTC. The encoded protein is CSARTGYEQYF.

The V call is TRBV9, the J call TRBJ2-1; TRBD2 matches 8 bases. The CDR3 consists of 18 residues. From germline, CDR1 is SGDLS and CDR2 YYNGEE. J was trimmed by 5 bases and V by 0 bases; bases with no gene match: 13. In nucleotides, the CDR3 is TGTGCCAGCAGCGTAGTAGGGGCGGGAGGCCTACGAAACAATGAGCAGTTCTTC. This gives the protein CASSVVGAGGLRNNEQFF.

The V gene is TRBV5-1, the J gene TRBJ2-3; D is perhaps TRBD2 (5 bases). There are 14 residues in the CDR3. Deletions cut 7 bases from V and 3 bases from J, with 15 bases between. Per germline, CDR1 SGHRS and CDR2 YFSETQ. The CDR3 reads CASSLWERTDTQYF. CDR3 sequence (DNA): TGCGCCAGCTCCCTTTGGGAGCGGACAGATACGCAGTATTTT.

The V gene is TRBV20-1, the J gene TRBJ2-7; TRBD2 might be the D (6 bases). The CDR3 sequence is 14 residues long. The V end was cut by 6 bases, the J end by 2 bases, with 17 bases between. CDR1 and CDR2 from the germline V gene are DFQATT and SNEGSKA (reference sequence). CDR3 nucleotides: TGCAGTGCCCCTGGAGGGGTTTCCCCCTACGAGCAGTACTTC. It translates to CSAPGGVSPYEQYF.

The chain recombines TRBV11-1 with TRBJ2-5; 7 positions match TRBD2. This CDR3 has 14 residues. V lost 6 bases, J lost 9 bases, and 13 bases stayed unmatched. CDR1 is SGHAT and CDR2 is FQDESV in the germline V gene (reference sequence). The CDR3 DNA follows: TGTGCCAGCAGTGCGGGAGCCCAGTTGGGGTCCCAGTACTTC. The encoded protein is CASSAGAQLGSQYF.

V is TRBV5-5 and J is TRBJ2-7; the match to TRBD2 covers 13 bases. Trimming at V came to 4 bases and at J to 2 bases, leaving 6 bases not matched to a gene. Germline V lookup: CDR1 SGHKS, CDR2 YYEKEE (reference sequence). The CDR3 loop spans 16 amino acids. This CDR3 is CASSNRTSGGPYEQYF. In DNA form, the CDR3 reads TGTGCCAGCAGCAATCGGACTAGCGGGGGACCCTACGAGCAGTACTTC.